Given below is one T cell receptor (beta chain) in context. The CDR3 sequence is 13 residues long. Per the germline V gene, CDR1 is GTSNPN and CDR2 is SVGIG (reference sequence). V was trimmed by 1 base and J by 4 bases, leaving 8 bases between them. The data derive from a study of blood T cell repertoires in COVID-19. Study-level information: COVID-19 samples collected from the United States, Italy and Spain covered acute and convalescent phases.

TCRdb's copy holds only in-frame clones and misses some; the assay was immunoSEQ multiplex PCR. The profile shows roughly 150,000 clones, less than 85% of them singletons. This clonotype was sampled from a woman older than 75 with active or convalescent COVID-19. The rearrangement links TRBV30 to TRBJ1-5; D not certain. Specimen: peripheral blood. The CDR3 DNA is TGTGCCTGGAGTGCTCGAGGGAATCAGCCCCAGCATTTT. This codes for CAWSARGNQPQHF.